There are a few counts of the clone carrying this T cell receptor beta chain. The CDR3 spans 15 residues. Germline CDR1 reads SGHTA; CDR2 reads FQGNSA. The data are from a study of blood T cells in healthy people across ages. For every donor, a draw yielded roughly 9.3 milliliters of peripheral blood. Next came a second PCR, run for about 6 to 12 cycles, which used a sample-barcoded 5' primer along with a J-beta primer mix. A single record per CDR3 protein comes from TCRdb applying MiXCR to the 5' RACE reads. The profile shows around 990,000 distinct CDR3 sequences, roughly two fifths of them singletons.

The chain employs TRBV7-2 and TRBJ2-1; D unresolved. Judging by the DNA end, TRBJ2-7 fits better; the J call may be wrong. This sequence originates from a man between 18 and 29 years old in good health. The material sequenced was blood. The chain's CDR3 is CASSLGQVSYNEQYF. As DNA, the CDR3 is TGTGCCAGCAGCTTGGGCCAGGTCTCCTACAATGAGCAGTACTTC.